This note documents a single T cell receptor (beta chain) sequence. J gave up 7 bases and V 1 base, and 4 bases lay outside the gene matches. Per the germline V gene, CDR1 is SGHAT and CDR2 is FQNNGV. This CDR3 has 15 residues. In the original processing: For nucleated cells, counts were estimated from reference gene primer amplification. Assay used: immunoSEQ multiplex PCR; TCRdb lists only in-frame clones, some missing. V and J calls and clone size are those listed in that table; D and trimming were worked out from the DNA. This table has roughly 100,000 clones, around 90% appearing once. This record comes from a study of blood T cell repertoires in COVID-19. In the study overall: COVID-19 samples collected from the United States, Italy and Spain covered acute and convalescent phases. Sources were T cells, B-cell-depleted T cells, or PBMCs; the material itself was cDNA or gDNA.

Sequencing was carried out using peripheral blood. The chain is built from TRBV11-2 and TRBJ2-2, with 9 bases matching TRBD1. The clonotype comes from a young man with acute or convalescent COVID-19. This CDR3 is CASSLGQGVNGELFF. The CDR3 region has the DNA TGTGCCAGCAGCTTAGGACAGGGGGTTAACGGGGAGCTGTTTTTT.